What follows are 15 T cell receptor beta chains derived from one specimen sequenced in a study of blood T cells in healthy people across ages (dated by TCRdb to 2015 to 2017). Library generation was performed with 5' RACE. TCRdb records Illumina HiSeq 2500 as the sequencer. A second PCR of 7 to 11 cycles was run with a J-beta primer mix and a sample-barcoded 5' primer. Using fastp trimming at Q25 and MiXCR clonotype assembly, TCRdb reanalyzed the public sequencing data and kept in-frame beta chains. Each record represents a unique CDR3 protein, reported with the most common genes and DNA among its rows. The sample data list approximately 800,000 distinct CDR3 sequences, and around a quarter of these were observed just once. Under 4.5% of the sample rests with the top ten. The same sample was also used in a study of T cells of mothers and their children.

The sequenced sample was blood. The receptors originated from a boy younger than 18 in good health.

This clonotype was counted a few times. This chain links TRBV4-2 with TRBJ2-7, with 14 bases that match TRBD2. The DNA end is more similar to TRBJ2-1, so the J call may be wrong. The germline CDR1 and CDR2 sequences are LGHNA and YNFKEQ. CDR3 length: 17 amino acids. CDR3 residues: CASSIGLAGGNYNEQFF. DNA for the CDR3: TGTGCCAGCAGCATTGGACTAGCGGGAGGTAACTACAATGAGCAGTTCTTC.

The chain has TRBV27 and TRBJ2-7; D might be TRBD1 (6 bases). Trimming shortened V by 2 bases and J by 4 bases, and 12 bases separated the two germline ends. This CDR3 has 14 residues. The germline CDR1 and CDR2 sequences are MNHEY and SMNVEV (reference sequence). CDR3 region: CASSLGEQGYEQYF. In nucleotides, the CDR3 is TGTGCCAGCAGTTTAGGGGAACAGGGTTACGAGCAGTACTTC.

This clonotype was seen a few times. The chain joins TRBV12-3 or TRBV12-4 to TRBJ2-5; 10 nucleotides agree with TRBD2. Unmatched junction bases numbered 14, after V lost 6 bases and J lost 7 bases. This CDR3 contains 16 residues. The CDR3 nucleotides are TGTGCCAGCAGCCTAGCGGGGGCCGGGGAATCGGGGACCCAGTACTTC. Its translation: CASSLAGAGESGTQYF.

This clonotype was counted only a few times. The gene calls are TRBV4-1 and TRBJ2-7, with D tentatively TRBD1 (5 bases). CDR1 and CDR2 from the germline V gene are MGHRA and YSYEKL. With 4 bases removed from V and 7 bases from J, the gap between germline ends came to 11 bases. The CDR3 totals 12 residues. The CDR3 here is CASSLQEGEQYF. CDR3 sequence (DNA): TGCGCCAGCAGCCTACAGGAAGGGGAGCAGTACTTC.

This clonotype showed up just a few times. The gene calls are TRBV7-3 and TRBJ2-6; 8 bases align to TRBD1. The CDR3 is made up of 17 amino acids. J was trimmed by 0 bases and V by 0 bases; bases with no gene match: 1. Germline CDR1 is SGHTA and CDR2 is FQGTGA. The CDR3, as DNA: TGTGCCAGCAGCTTAACCGGGACAGGCTCTGGGGCCAACGTCCTGACTTTC. Translation: CASSLTGTGSGANVLTF.

This clonotype was counted a few times. J is TRBJ2-1 and V is TRBV29-1; maybe TRBD1 (5 bases). The length of the CDR3 is 10 residues. V gave up 5 bases and J gave up 9 bases, with 8 bases separating them. Looked up from germline, CDR1 is SQVTM and CDR2 is ANQGSEA. The CDR3 spells CSVLQGEQFF. CDR3 DNA: TGCAGCGTTCTTCAGGGTGAGCAGTTCTTC.

The table lists this clonotype with a few counts. The V gene is TRBV20-1, the J gene TRBJ2-7, with 10 bases that match TRBD1. Trimming cost V 6 bases and J 3 bases; bases outside gene matches: 2. Per the germline V gene, CDR1 is DFQATT and CDR2 is SNEGSKA (reference sequence). The CDR3 sequence is 12 residues long. The CDR3 coding sequence is TGCAGTGCCGGGGACAGGGGCTACGAGCAGTACTTC. It codes for CSAGDRGYEQYF.

This clonotype was seen only a few times. The rearrangement joins TRBV7-9 to TRBJ2-5; D perhaps matches TRBD2 (5 bases). Germline CDR1 is SEHNR and CDR2 is FQNEAQ (reference sequence). The CDR3 spans 15 residues. V lost 4 bases, J lost 7 bases, and 19 bases lay in between. CDR3 in DNA: TGTGCCAGCAGCTCGGATCTTGGAGGTTCGGCGACCCAGTACTTC. This encodes CASSSDLGGSATQYF.

This sequence joins TRBV20-1 and TRBJ1-4; D is unclear. The CDR3 is 10 residues long. The V gene lost 3 bases and the J gene lost 7 bases, with 3 bases spanning the gap. Germline CDR1 reads DFQATT; CDR2 reads SNEGSKA (reference sequence). CDR3 DNA: TGCAGTGCTAGTGGTGAAAAACTGTTTTTT. Translated, it gives CSASGEKLFF.

This clonotype has just a few counts. This chain joins TRBV20-1 and TRBJ2-7, with TRBD2 identical over 7 bases. V gave up 0 bases and J gave up 4 bases; unmatched junction bases: 6. Germline V gives CDR1 DFQATT, CDR2 SNEGSKA (reference sequence). This CDR3 is 14 amino acids long. This CDR3 is CSARDRGDFYEQYF. The DNA for the CDR3 is TGCAGTGCTAGAGATCGGGGGGATTTTTACGAGCAGTACTTC.

This clonotype was found a few times. The gene calls are TRBV7-2 and TRBJ2-5, with a weak D call TRBD2 (6 bases). Trimming shortened V by 8 bases and J by 1 base, and 11 bases separated the two germline ends. Per germline, CDR1 SGHTA and CDR2 FQGNSA. The CDR3 has 13 residues. The CDR3 nucleotides read TGTGCCAGCGCGCGGGGCTTCCAAGAGACCCAGTACTTC. It specifies CASARGFQETQYF.

This clonotype was counted a few times. The rearrangement joins TRBV6-6 to TRBJ1-4; 7 positions agree with TRBD1. After removal of 11 bases from V and 8 bases from J, the junction contained 14 bases not matched to a gene. The CDR3 runs to 14 residues. CDR1 and CDR2 (germline): MNHNY, SVGAGI (reference sequence). CDR3 sequence reads: CAAREGGLAEKLFF. CDR3 bases: TGTGCCGCGCGAGAAGGGGGCCTCGCAGAAAAACTGTTTTTT.

This clonotype came up a few times. The rearrangement joins TRBV15 to TRBJ2-5; D call uncertain. Germline CDR1 is LNHNV and CDR2 is YYDKDF (reference sequence). CDR3 size: 14 residues. Trimming cost V 0 bases and J 2 bases, with 7 bases left between them. DNA of the CDR3: TGTGCCACCAGCAGAGATGCGAATCAAGAGACCCAGTACTTC. Its translation: CATSRDANQETQYF.

The chain recombines TRBV30 with TRBJ2-5, with a weak D call TRBD2 (5 bases). The CDR3 loop spans 14 amino acids. CDR1 is GTSNPN, CDR2 SVGIG, per germline (reference sequence). The ends were cut back, 0 bases at V and 4 bases at J, with 12 bases in the middle. The CDR3 DNA reads TGTGCCTGGAGTGTGGTGGGAGCAGGAGAGACCCAGTACTTC. As protein: CAWSVVGAGETQYF.

This clonotype turned up a few times. The chain couples TRBV30 to TRBJ1-1; TRBD1 agrees at 7 bases. V shed 4 bases, J shed 8 bases, and the junction held 16 bases outside the gene matches. This CDR3 contains 15 residues. CDR1 is GTSNPN and CDR2 is SVGIG in the germline V gene (reference sequence). CDR3 protein: CAWTPTGKWLLEAFF. The CDR3 nucleotides read TGTGCCTGGACCCCGACAGGGAAATGGTTGCTGGAAGCTTTCTTT.